This TCR beta chain is from a study of siplizumab effects on memory and regulatory T cells. Every sample had approximately 97,000 of its TCR templates assayed. Some clones are missing from TCRdb's copy, which holds only in-frame ones; the method was immunoSEQ multiplex PCR. The table shows more than 85,000 clones, with just over 90% occurring only once. Trimming shortened V by 2 bases and J by 4 bases, and 14 bases separated the two germline ends. The CDR3 runs to 15 residues. In germline, CDR1 is MNHEY, CDR2 SMNVEV (reference sequence). Study-level points and caveats: Major contributors to the alloresponse seemed to be naive T cells, which also appeared more diverse than memory cells. Only a minor fraction of alloreactive clones mapped to unstimulated subsets.

For this clone: Its specificity is not known.

The source of this sequence is a human donor in good health. What was sequenced was Tregs sorted from blood. The chain carries TRBV27 and TRBJ1-2; unclear D gene. The CDR3 here is CASSLTGAPGYGYTF. The CDR3, as DNA: TGTGCCAGCAGTTTAACGGGCGCCCCGGGCTATGGCTACACCTTC.